This record concerns one T cell receptor beta chain sequence. The target antigen is unknown. Germline V lookup: CDR1 LNHDA, CDR2 SQIVND (reference sequence). This CDR3 region has 14 residues. The germline V and J ends were trimmed by 4 bases and 2 bases, with 9 bases remaining between them. This sample is part of a study of vaccination and CD4 T cells after COVID-19. Treatment described: roughly 10-day PBMC culture with coronavirus spike peptide pools or control peptides (ViraFEST assay). After being plated at some 2 million per well, PBMCs were cultured with about 10 IU/ml IL-2 and 10 ug/ml peptide pools. Cultured CD4+ T-cell DNA underwent Oncomine TCR Beta short-read sequencing. TCRdb redid the calling of the PCR reads with MiXCR, one entry per CDR3 protein. The sample contains roughly 14,000 distinct CDR3 sequences, 55% of which appear only once.

This chain connects TRBV19 to TRBJ1-5; D might be TRBD1 (6 bases). The sequencing input was CD4+ T cells from blood, cultured in vitro. The sequence was obtained from a human donor who had recovered from COVID-19. DNA of the CDR3: TGTGCCAGTAGTAAAAACAGGGGCAATCAGCCCCAGCATTTT. This encodes CASSKNRGNQPQHF.